Reported below is one T cell receptor beta chain. The sample comes from a study of control samples from healthy donors and cancer patients. This table comes from immunoSEQ multiplex PCR, and its TCRdb copy is limited to in-frame clones, with some not included. The data contain around 200,000 clones, about 93% of them singletons. With 5 bases removed from V and 1 base from J, the gap between germline ends came to 9 bases. The CDR3 loop spans 14 amino acids. Germline values: CDR1 LNHDA, CDR2 SQIVND (reference sequence). The chain couples TRBV19 to TRBJ1-5; D perhaps matches TRBD1 (6 bases). The sample was blood. This TCR came from a man aged 18 to 35 in good health. CDR3 amino acids: CASSAGQSNQPQHF. CDR3 sequence (DNA): TGTGCCAGTAGTGCAGGACAGAGCAATCAGCCCCAGCATTTT.